These 10 T cell receptor beta chains share one sample of origin, sequenced in a study of molecular identifiers for immune sequencing clone quantification (dated by TCRdb to 2017 to 2018). Library preparation used PCR. The listed sequencing device is NextSeq 500. The public reads were quality trimmed at Q25 with fastp and then assembled into clones with MiXCR by TCRdb, keeping productive beta chains. Rows are combined by CDR3 protein, so each entry shows the most common genes and DNA. Recorded for this sample are approximately 97,000 distinct CDR3 sequences; about 35% of them occurred a single time. The leading ten clones occupy 9.7% of the sample. Sequences were obtained from naive CD8+ T cells from blood, with Jurkat cell RNA spiked in. The cell subset or site label, read with the paper, signifies: FACS-sorted CD8+CD4-CCR7+CD45RA+ naive T cells. The receptors come from a human donor in good health. Some libraries in this study had Jurkat cell RNA spiked in.

To note about this clonotype: The junction differs from germline at one of its ends, possibly a read error. This chain uses TRBV6-5 with TRBJ2-7; 13 nucleotides match TRBD2. Germline CDR1 reads MNHEY; CDR2 reads SVGAGI. The CDR3 contains 15 residues. The CDR3, as DNA: TGTGCCAGCAGCACCGGACTAGCGGGAGCCGGCGAGCAGAACTTC. It specifies CASSTGLAGAGEQNF.

The chain employs TRBV4-2 and TRBJ2-7; 8 bases are a match to TRBD2. V gave up 0 bases and J gave up 7 bases; unmatched junction bases: 14. CDR1 is LGHNA and CDR2 is YNFKEQ in the germline V gene. The CDR3 has 17 amino acids. Here the CDR3 reads CASSQESRGLGVREQYF. In DNA form, the CDR3 reads TGTGCCAGCAGCCAAGAAAGTAGGGGACTAGGGGTAAGGGAGCAGTACTTC.

This clonotype showed up just a few times. J is TRBJ2-1 and V is TRBV4-2, with 8 bases aligning to TRBD1. Germline V gene lookup returns CDR1 LGHNA and CDR2 YNFKEQ. CDR3 size: 15 residues. Trimming cost V 4 bases and J 6 bases; bases outside gene matches: 8. CDR3 sequence: CASSPQGAASNEQFF. The CDR3 DNA reads TGTGCCAGCAGCCCCCAGGGGGCGGCGAGCAATGAGCAGTTCTTC.

The V call is TRBV4-3, the J call TRBJ1-4, with D perhaps TRBD1 (5 bases). V lost 1 base, J lost 0 bases, and 12 bases lay in between. The germline gives CDR1 LGHNA, CDR2 YSLEER. The CDR3 runs 17 residues. The CDR3 reads CASSQGDSDATNEKLFF. The CDR3 region has the DNA TGCGCCAGCAGCCAAGGTGACAGTGATGCAACTAATGAAAAACTGTTTTTT.

The chain has TRBV27 and TRBJ2-3, with 10 nucleotides matching TRBD2. J lost 3 bases, V lost 3 bases, and 6 bases had no gene match. Germline CDR1 MNHEY, CDR2 SMNVEV (reference sequence). The CDR3 is 16 residues long. The CDR3 loop is CASSFSLAGETDTQYF. CDR3 in DNA: TGTGCCAGCAGTTTCTCCCTAGCGGGAGAGACAGATACGCAGTATTTT.

This clonotype came up many times. The rearrangement links TRBV19 to TRBJ2-1, with a tentative D call TRBD2 (6 bases). The CDR3 spans 15 residues. Germline V gene lookup returns CDR1 LNHDA and CDR2 SQIVND (reference sequence). V lost 3 bases to trimming and J lost 0 bases, with 9 bases between them. CDR3 sequence (DNA): TGTGCCAGTAGTATGGGGGGACGCTCCTACAATGAGCAGTTCTTC. It codes for CASSMGGRSYNEQFF.

Notes on this clonotype: Given a much more abundant clone one base away, this may be a read error. This sequence joins TRBV28 and TRBJ1-1; D gene uncertain. The CDR3 loop spans 11 amino acids. The V gene's germline CDR1 is MDHEN and CDR2 SYDVKM. CDR3: CASSTTTEAIF. DNA of the CDR3: TGTGCCAGCAGCACGACCACTGAAGCTATCTTT. The whole variable domain, remainder taken from reference TRBV28 and TRBJ1-1, is DVKVTQSSRYLVKRTGEKVFLECVQDMDHENMFWYRQDPGLGLRLIYFSYDVKMKEKGDIPEGYSVSREKKERFSLILESASTNQTSMYLCASSTTTEAIFGQGTRLTVV.

This clonotype was seen once. The missing conserved phenylalanine or tryptophan at the end of this CDR3 makes a read error likely. This chain connects TRBV12-3 or TRBV12-4 to TRBJ2-2; the D gene could be TRBD1 or TRBD2 (5 bases each). The CDR3 is made up of 15 amino acids. V was trimmed by 7 bases and J by 3 bases, leaving 15 bases between them. The CDR3 sequence is CASKKPGRYTGELFL. In nucleotides, the CDR3 is TGTGCCAGCAAAAAGCCGGGACGGTACACCGGGGAGCTGTTTCTT.

This clonotype has a handful of counts. The V and J genes are TRBV6-5 and TRBJ2-1; D is possibly TRBD1 or TRBD2 (5 bases each). Trimming removed 5 bases at V and 10 bases at J, with 18 bases between. Germline V gene lookup returns CDR1 MNHEY and CDR2 SVGAGI. This CDR3 contains 14 residues. CDR3 bases: TGTGCCAGCAGTCCCGGGACGGGACGATTGGAGCAGTTCTTC. It yields the protein CASSPGTGRLEQFF.

The V call is TRBV6-5, the J call TRBJ2-1, with D perhaps TRBD2 (6 bases). The end of the DNA fits TRBJ2-7 better, so the J call may be wrong. Germline values: CDR1 MNHEY, CDR2 SVGAGI. The CDR3 totals 12 residues. In DNA form, the CDR3 reads TGTGCCAGCAGTCCGGAGGGGAATGAGCAGTACTTC. It codes for CASSPEGNEQYF.